These 24 T cell receptor beta chains share one sample of origin, sequenced in a study of blood T cell repertoires in COVID-19 (dated by TCRdb to about 2020). The library came from the immunoSEQ multiplex PCR assay. What TCRdb holds here is the immuneACCESS table cut down to in-frame rearrangements. Part of the clones is not present; checked against another copy, under half of the missing clones reflect an unresolved V gene, and the others are unexplained. Recorded for this sample are some 180,000 clones; 70% to 80% of them occurred a single time. The top ten constitute approximately 14% of the sample. Sequencing used PBMCs or T cells enriched from blood (not recorded which). Receptors originate from a man in his sixties who had been exposed to COVID-19.

The chain joins TRBV19 to TRBJ2-2; D might be TRBD2 (6 bases). Germline V gene data show CDR1 as LNHDA and CDR2 as SQIVND (reference sequence). The CDR3 has 15 amino acids. V lost 4 bases, J lost 5 bases, and 14 bases lay in between. The CDR3 protein is CASSKPRAGTGELFF. CDR3 in DNA: TGTGCCAGTAGTAAGCCCAGGGCGGGGACCGGGGAGCTGTTTTTT.

The J gene is TRBJ2-7, the V gene TRBV11-1, with TRBD1 as a possible D gene (7 bases). Per the germline V gene, CDR1 is SGHAT and CDR2 is FQDESV (reference sequence). The CDR3 is 16 amino acids. The V end lost 2 bases, the J end lost 1 base, and 15 bases lay between the germline ends. CDR3 nucleotides: TGTGCCAGCAGCTTATTAGGCGGGACAGTATCCTACGAGCAGTACTTC. Translation: CASSLLGGTVSYEQYF.

V gene TRBV13 combines with J gene TRBJ2-1; D gene unclear. Trimming removed 3 bases at V and 6 bases at J, with 15 bases between. The CDR3 has 15 amino acids. The germline V gene has CDR1 PRHDT and CDR2 FYEKMQ (reference sequence). The CDR3 protein is CASSFKVVASNEQFF. The CDR3 DNA follows: TGTGCCAGCAGCTTTAAGGTGGTAGCTTCCAATGAGCAGTTCTTC.

This clone was detected once. V usage is TRBV6-5 and J usage is TRBJ1-4; perhaps TRBD1 as D (6 bases). CDR3 length: 14 amino acids. Germline V gene lookup returns CDR1 MNHEY and CDR2 SVGAGI. Trimming removed 8 bases from V and 4 bases from J, with 14 bases in between. CDR3: CASLLGGVNEKLFF. CDR3 nucleotide sequence: TGTGCCAGCCTGTTAGGGGGAGTTAATGAAAAACTGTTTTTT.

This chain uses TRBV7-9 with TRBJ2-7, with TRBD1 matching over 7 bases. The germline V gene has CDR1 SEHNR and CDR2 FQNEAQ (reference sequence). V lost 5 bases and J lost 2; bases outside the gene matches: 3. The CDR3 contains 13 residues. The CDR3 DNA reads TGTGCCAGCAGCGACAGGGCCACCTACGAGCAGTACTTC. Amino acid sequence: CASSDRATYEQYF.

The genes are TRBV4-1 and TRBJ2-1; TRBD2 matches 7 bases. Trimming removed 8 bases from V and 7 bases from J; junction bases left unmatched: 5. Germline values: CDR1 MGHRA, CDR2 YSYEKL. This CDR3 contains 12 residues. This chain's CDR3 is CASQGSGNEQFF. The CDR3 DNA sequence: TGCGCCAGCCAGGGTAGCGGGAATGAGCAGTTCTTC.

This rearrangement joins TRBV5-3 to TRBJ1-4; 9 positions match TRBD1. TRBV5-3 carries the ORF label, with uncertain function. V trimming: 2 bases; J trimming: 0 bases; junction bases outside the gene matches: 5. The CDR3 is 17 amino acids. CDR3 loop: CARSFGQGSATNEKLFF. The CDR3 DNA reads TGTGCCAGAAGCTTCGGACAGGGGAGTGCAACTAATGAAAAACTGTTTTTT.

This chain connects TRBV12-3 or TRBV12-4 to TRBJ1-2; weak D call: TRBD1 (5 bases). The V end lost 6 bases, the J end lost 8 bases, and 16 bases lay between the germline ends. The CDR3 consists of 13 residues. The CDR3 loop is CASSLDNVRGYTF. Here the CDR3 DNA reads TGTGCCAGCAGCCTGGACAACGTGAGAGGCTACACCTTC.

The rearrangement uses TRBV5-4 and TRBJ2-3, with D perhaps matching TRBD2 (5 bases). The CDR3 contains 16 residues. Germline V gene data show CDR1 as SGHNT and CDR2 as YYREEE (reference sequence). With 1 base removed from V and 5 bases from J, the gap between germline ends came to 17 bases. The CDR3 sequence: CASSLSVQAGGDTQYF. The CDR3 DNA follows: TGTGCCAGCAGCTTGTCGGTCCAGGCAGGAGGAGATACGCAGTATTTT.

This clone was seen more than once but under ten times. The chain employs TRBV19 and TRBJ1-1; D gene unclear. Trimming cost V 10 bases and J 8 bases, with 26 bases left between them. This CDR3 region has 15 residues. Germline values: CDR1 LNHDA, CDR2 SQIVND (reference sequence). CDR3 nucleotides: TGTGCCACCAGAGGACTGGGCAGTCCGCTGATGGAAGCTTTCTTT. Translated, it gives CATRGLGSPLMEAFF.

This sequence joins TRBV27 and TRBJ1-5; 9 nucleotides match TRBD1. The CDR3 is 16 residues long. The germline CDR1 and CDR2 sequences are MNHEY and SMNVEV (reference sequence). Trimming took 5 bases from V and 9 from J; bases not matched to a gene: 14. CDR3 nucleotide sequence: TGTGCCAGCAGTAGACAGGGGGTTCGGGGGGGGAGGCCCCAGCATTTT. Residues: CASSRQGVRGGRPQHF.

This clone was counted ten times or more. V and J are TRBV3-1 (or the pseudogene TRBV3-2) and TRBJ2-2; 9 bases are shared with TRBD2. V gave up 5 bases and J gave up 3 bases; unmatched junction bases: 4. The CDR3 covers 15 residues. CDR1 and CDR2 from the germline V gene are LGHDT and YNNKEL (reference sequence). The CDR3 loop is CASSITSGYTGELFF. DNA for the CDR3: TGTGCCAGCAGCATTACTAGCGGGTACACCGGGGAGCTGTTTTTT.

The rearrangement uses TRBV29-1 and TRBJ2-5, with D perhaps TRBD1 (5 bases). Germline V gene data show CDR1 as SQVTM and CDR2 as ANQGSEA. V lost 5 bases and J lost 4, with 20 bases in between. CDR3 length equals 15 residues. DNA of the CDR3: TGCAGCGTTACCCCCCCCGGGTTGGGGCGAGAGACCCAGTACTTC. Protein product: CSVTPPGLGRETQYF.

This clone was picked up a small number of times. In DNA form, the CDR3 reads TGTGCCAGCAGCTTAGTGGGAGGGCGGGATGAGCAGTTCTTC. Amino acids: CASSLVGGRDEQFF. The rearrangement joins TRBV11-2 to TRBJ2-1; 7 nucleotides match TRBD2. V was clipped by 1 base and J by 8 bases; unmatched bases: 5. The CDR3 is made up of 14 amino acids. Germline V gene sequence: CDR1 SGHAT, CDR2 FQNNGV.

The chain has TRBV15 and TRBJ1-2; the match to TRBD1 covers 12 bases. In germline, CDR1 is LNHNV, CDR2 YYDKDF (reference sequence). This CDR3 has 17 amino acids. The V segment lost 5 bases and the J segment 6 bases; nucleotides outside the gene matches: 13. CDR3 amino acids: CATSGYPGTGGANGYTF. The CDR3 nucleotides are TGTGCCACCAGCGGGTACCCCGGGACAGGGGGCGCGAATGGCTACACCTTC.

The chain carries TRBV11-3 and TRBJ2-5; TRBD1 might be the D (6 bases). The ends were cut back, 7 bases at V and 6 bases at J, with 18 bases in the middle. Germline-derived CDR1 and CDR2 are SGHNT and YENEEA. There are 14 residues in the CDR3. The CDR3 loop is CASTPFTDSQTQYF. CDR3 nucleotides: TGTGCCAGCACCCCTTTCACGGACAGCCAGACCCAGTACTTC. Variable domain in full (rest from reference TRBV11-3 and TRBJ2-5): EAGVVQSPRYKIIEKKQPVAFWCNPISGHNTLYWYLQNLGQGPELLIRYENEEAVDDSQLPKDRFSAERLKGVDSTLKIQPAELGDSAVYLCASTPFTDSQTQYFGPGTRLLVL.

V gene TRBV24-1 combines with J gene TRBJ1-2, with D possibly TRBD1 on 5 matching bases. Deletions cut 9 bases from V and 2 bases from J, with 15 bases between. The CDR3 spans 14 residues. Germline-derived CDR1 and CDR2 are KGHDR and SFDVKD. The CDR3 sequence is CATSHTQGNYGYTF. The CDR3 bases are TGTGCCACCTCGCATACTCAGGGAAACTATGGCTACACCTTC.

The chain joins TRBV25-1 to TRBJ2-3; 7 bases agree with TRBD1. From germline, CDR1 is MGHDK and CDR2 SYGVNS. The ends lost 6 bases at V and 2 bases at J; junction bases unmatched: 8. This CDR3 comprises 15 residues. CDR3 in amino acids: CASRTRDSFTDTQYF. The CDR3 DNA reads as TGTGCCAGCAGGACCCGGGACAGTTTCACAGATACGCAGTATTTT.

This clone was seen only once. The chain couples TRBV5-8 to TRBJ2-7; TRBD1 might be the D (5 bases). Deletions cut 6 bases from V and 2 bases from J, with 15 bases between. CDR1 is SGHTS, CDR2 YDEGEE, per germline. The CDR3 is 14 amino acids. In DNA form, the CDR3 reads TGTGCCAGCAAGGACACGCGATTCACCTACGAGCAGTACTTC. It translates to CASKDTRFTYEQYF.

V is TRBV15 and J is TRBJ1-4; 9 bases match TRBD1. The V gene's germline CDR1 is LNHNV and CDR2 YYDKDF (reference sequence). V lost 5 bases and J lost 2; bases outside the gene matches: 3. The CDR3 sequence is 15 residues long. CDR3 DNA: TGTGCCACCAGCGGAGGGACAGGGACTAATGAAAAACTGTTTTTT. Translating gives CATSGGTGTNEKLFF.

This clone was recorded only once. The chain uses TRBV13 and TRBJ2-7; D possibly corresponds to TRBD2 (6 bases). The length of the CDR3 is 14 residues. Germline V gene sequence: CDR1 PRHDT, CDR2 FYEKMQ (reference sequence). The V and J ends lost 2 bases and 3 bases respectively, with 11 bases between them. In DNA form, the CDR3 reads TGTGCCAGCAGCTTAATAGGGAGGCGCTACGAGCAGTACTTC. As protein: CASSLIGRRYEQYF. The variable domain in full, completed from reference TRBV13 and TRBJ2-7, reads AAGVIQSPRHLIKEKRETATLKCYPIPRHDTVYWYQQGPGQDPQFLISFYEKMQSDKGSIPDRFSAQQFSDYHSELNMSSLELGDSALYFCASSLIGRRYEQYFGPGTRLTVT.

The chain carries TRBV5-1 and TRBJ2-2, with unresolved D. Trimming removed 0 bases at V and 7 bases at J, with 4 bases between. The germline CDR1 and CDR2 sequences are SGHRS and YFSETQ. The CDR3 spans 12 residues. CDR3 nucleotide sequence: TGCGCCAGCAGCTTGGGGAGCGGGGAGCTGTTTTTT. This translates into CASSLGSGELFF.

The rearrangement joins TRBV7-8 to TRBJ1-5; tentatively, D is TRBD1 (6 bases). Germline V gives CDR1 SGHVS, CDR2 FQNEAQ. The germline V and J ends were trimmed by 1 base and 3 bases, with 10 bases remaining between them. The length of the CDR3 is 15 residues. The CDR3 bases are TGTGCCAGCAGCTTAGGCCGGGACATCAATCAGCCCCAGCATTTT. Translated: CASSLGRDINQPQHF.

This clone came up once. The chain joins TRBV30 to TRBJ1-2; D gene uncertain. The germline CDR1 and CDR2 sequences are GTSNPN and SVGIG (reference sequence). The CDR3 is made up of 11 amino acids. Between the trimmed V and J ends, which lost 4 bases and 4 bases, there was a span of 7 bases. The CDR3 DNA reads as TGTGCCTGGACAGGAAGCTATGGCTACACCTTC. Its protein product is CAWTGSYGYTF.